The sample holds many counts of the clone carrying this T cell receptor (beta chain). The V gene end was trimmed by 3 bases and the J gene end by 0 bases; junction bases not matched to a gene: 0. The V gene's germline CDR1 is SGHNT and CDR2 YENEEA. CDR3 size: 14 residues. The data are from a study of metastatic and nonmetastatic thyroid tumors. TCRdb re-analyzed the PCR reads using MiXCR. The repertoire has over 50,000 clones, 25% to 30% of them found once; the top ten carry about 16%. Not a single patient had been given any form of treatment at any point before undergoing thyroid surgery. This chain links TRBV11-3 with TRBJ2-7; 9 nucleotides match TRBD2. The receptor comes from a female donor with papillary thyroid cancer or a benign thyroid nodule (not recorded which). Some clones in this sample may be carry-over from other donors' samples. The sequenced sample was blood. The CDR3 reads CASSFSGSSYEQYF. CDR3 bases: TGTGCCAGCAGCTTTAGCGGGAGCTCCTACGAGCAGTACTTC.